A selection of T cell receptor beta chains follows, all from one sample in a study of PD-1 blockade in mismatch repair-deficient tumors. The repertoire was sequenced with immunoSEQ multiplex PCR; TCRdb's copy has only in-frame clones and lacks some. The sample lists around 130,000 clones, more than 70% occurring once. Sequences were derived from peripheral blood, sampled 72 weeks after starting pembrolizumab. These receptor sequences come from an adult with mismatch repair-deficient cancer. The CDR3 runs from the conserved cysteine through the conserved F or W. A D gene is named only where the DNA matches it firmly. Not every row has a clone size; where given, it reads once, few, many or a size class.

abundance	d_gene	v_gene	j_gene	CDR3nt	CDR3aa
NA	NA	TRBV30	TRBJ1-1	TGTGCCTGGAGCCTGAACACTGAGGCTTTCTTT	CAWSLNTEAFF
NA	NA	TRBV7-3	TRBJ2-7	TGTGCCAGCAGCGGCGGACGGGGTTACTACGAGCAGTACTTC	CASSGGRGYYEQYF
NA	NA	TRBV21-1	TRBJ1-4	TGTGCCAGCAGCTTCGGGGGCCTTAATGAAAAACTGTTTTTT	CASSFGGLNEKLFF
NA	NA	TRBV7-6	TRBJ2-5	TGTGCCAGCAGCTTAGGACAGCAAGAGACCCAGTACTTC	CASSLGQQETQYF
NA	TRBD2	TRBV7-9	TRBJ2-5	TGTGCCAGCAGCTTACGGGGACTAGCGGGTAGAGGGGAGACCCAGTACTTC	CASSLRGLAGRGETQYF
few	NA	TRBV6-1	TRBJ1-3	TGTGCCAGCAGTGAAATGCCTGGAAACACCATATATTTT	CASSEMPGNTIYF
NA	NA	TRBV6-5	TRBJ1-5	TGTGCCAGCAGTTTCACAGGGACCAATCAGCCCCAGCATTTT	CASSFTGTNQPQHF
NA	NA	TRBV7-9	TRBJ2-7	TGTGCCAGCAGCCCACCTGTGGGGTTGTACTCCTACGAGCAGTACTTC	CASSPPVGLYSYEQYF
NA	TRBD2	TRBV18	TRBJ2-5	TGTGCCAGCTCATCTAGCGGGAGTGGGGCCCAGTACTTC	CASSSSGSGAQYF
NA	TRBD2	TRBV28	TRBJ2-2	TGTGCCAGCAGTTCGCGAACTAGCGGTCGGAACACCGGGGAGCTGTTTTTT	CASSSRTSGRNTGELFF
NA	TRBD1	TRBV19	TRBJ1-1	TGTGCCAGTAGTCTGGGACAGGGGAACACTGAAGCTTTCTTT	CASSLGQGNTEAFF
NA	TRBD1	TRBV6-5	TRBJ2-5	TGTGCCAGCAGTTTTTACAGGGGAACGAGTCAAGAGACCCAGTACTTC	CASSFYRGTSQETQYF
NA	TRBD2	TRBV5-4	TRBJ2-1	TGTGCCAGCAGCTTGGCCGGGCCTAGCGGGAGCAATGAGCAGTTCTTC	CASSLAGPSGSNEQFF
NA	TRBD2	TRBV9	TRBJ2-7	TGTGCCAGCAGCCCCGGACTAGCGGCACGCGAGCAGTACTTC	CASSPGLAAREQYF
NA	NA	TRBV6-5	TRBJ2-7	TGTGCCAGCAGTTACTCGTCGGGACCGATCTACGAGCAGTACTTC	CASSYSSGPIYEQYF
NA	TRBD2	TRBV14	TRBJ2-3	TGTGCCAGCAGCCAAATATCTACTAGCGGGAGTATGACAGATACGCAGTATTTT	CASSQISTSGSMTDTQYF
NA	NA	TRBV10-3	TRBJ2-7	TGTGCCATCAGTGTAATGGACAGAGACTACGAGCAGTACTTC	CAISVMDRDYEQYF